This entry is about one T cell receptor beta chain. V was shortened by 4 bases and J by 3 bases, with 13 bases between the two germline ends. The CDR3 consists of 13 residues. Germline loops: CDR1 SQVTM, CDR2 ANQGSEA. The protocol was immunoSEQ multiplex PCR, while the TCRdb copy is restricted to in-frame clones and leaves out a portion. The sample lists 290,000 or so clones; about 93% were seen once. The sample originates from a study of blood T cell repertoires in COVID-19. Study at large: The United States, Italy and Spain were the sources of the acute and convalescent COVID-19 samples.

The rearrangement links TRBV29-1 to TRBJ2-7, with D possibly TRBD1 on 5 matching bases. What was sequenced was PBMCs or T cells enriched from blood (not recorded which). The TCR originated in a woman in her 30s who had recovered from COVID-19. The CDR3 here is CSVAFGQGYEQYF. The CDR3 DNA reads TGCAGCGTTGCGTTCGGGCAGGGCTACGAGCAGTACTTC.